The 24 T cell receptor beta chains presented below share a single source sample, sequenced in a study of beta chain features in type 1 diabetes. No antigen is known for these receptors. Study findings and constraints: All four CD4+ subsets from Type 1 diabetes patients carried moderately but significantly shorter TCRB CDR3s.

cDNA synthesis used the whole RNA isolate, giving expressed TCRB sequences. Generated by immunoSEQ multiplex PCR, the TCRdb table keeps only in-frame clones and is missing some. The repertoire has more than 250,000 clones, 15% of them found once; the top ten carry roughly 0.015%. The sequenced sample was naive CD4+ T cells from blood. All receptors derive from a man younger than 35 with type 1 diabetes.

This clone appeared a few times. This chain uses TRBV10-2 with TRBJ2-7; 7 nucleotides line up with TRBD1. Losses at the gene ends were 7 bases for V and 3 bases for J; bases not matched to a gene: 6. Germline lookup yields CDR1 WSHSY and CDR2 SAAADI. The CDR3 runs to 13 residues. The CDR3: CASTGDSYYEQYF. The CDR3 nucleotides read TGCGCCAGCACTGGGGACAGCTACTACGAGCAGTACTTC.

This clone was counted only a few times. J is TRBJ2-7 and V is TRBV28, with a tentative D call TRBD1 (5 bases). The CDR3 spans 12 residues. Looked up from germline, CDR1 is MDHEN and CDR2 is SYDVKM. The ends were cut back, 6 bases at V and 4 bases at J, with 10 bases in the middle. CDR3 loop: CASRSQGYEQYF. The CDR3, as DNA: TGTGCCAGCAGAAGTCAGGGTTACGAGCAGTACTTC.

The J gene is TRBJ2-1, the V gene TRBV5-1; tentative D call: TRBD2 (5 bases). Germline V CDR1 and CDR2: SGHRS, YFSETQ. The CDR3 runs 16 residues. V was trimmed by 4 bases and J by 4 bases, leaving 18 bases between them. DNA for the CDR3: TGCGCCAGCAGCACTCCGGACTTCCACTTATACAATGAGCAGTTCTTC. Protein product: CASSTPDFHLYNEQFF. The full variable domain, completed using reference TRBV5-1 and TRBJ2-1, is KAGVTQTPRYLIKTRGQQVTLSCSPISGHRSVSWYQQTPGQGLQFLFEYFSETQRNKGNFPGRFSGRQFSNSRSEMNVSTLELGDSALYLCASSTPDFHLYNEQFFGPGTRLTVL.

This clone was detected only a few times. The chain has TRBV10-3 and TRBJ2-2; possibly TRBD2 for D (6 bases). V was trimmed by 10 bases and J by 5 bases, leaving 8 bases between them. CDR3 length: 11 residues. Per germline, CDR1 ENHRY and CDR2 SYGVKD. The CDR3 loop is CATRGTGELFF. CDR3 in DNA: TGTGCCACCCGGGGGACCGGGGAGCTGTTTTTT.

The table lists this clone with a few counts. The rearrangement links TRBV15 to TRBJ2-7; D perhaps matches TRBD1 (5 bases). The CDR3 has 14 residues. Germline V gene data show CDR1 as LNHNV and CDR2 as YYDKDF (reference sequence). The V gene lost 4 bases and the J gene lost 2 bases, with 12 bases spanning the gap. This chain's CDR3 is CATSTRTITYEQYF. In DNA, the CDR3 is TGTGCCACCAGCACTCGGACAATCACCTACGAGCAGTACTTC.

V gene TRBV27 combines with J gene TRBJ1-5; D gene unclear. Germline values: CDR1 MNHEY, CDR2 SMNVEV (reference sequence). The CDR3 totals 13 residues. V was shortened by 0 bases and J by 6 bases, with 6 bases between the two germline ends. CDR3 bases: TGTGCCAGCAGTTTATCGATGAGTCAGCCCCAGCATTTT. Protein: CASSLSMSQPQHF.

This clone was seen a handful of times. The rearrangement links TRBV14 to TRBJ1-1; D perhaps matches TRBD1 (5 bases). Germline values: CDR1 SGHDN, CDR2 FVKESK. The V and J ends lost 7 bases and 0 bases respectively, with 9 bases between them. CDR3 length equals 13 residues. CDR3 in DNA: TGTGCCAGCACCAGGGCGATGAACACTGAAGCTTTCTTT. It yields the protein CASTRAMNTEAFF.

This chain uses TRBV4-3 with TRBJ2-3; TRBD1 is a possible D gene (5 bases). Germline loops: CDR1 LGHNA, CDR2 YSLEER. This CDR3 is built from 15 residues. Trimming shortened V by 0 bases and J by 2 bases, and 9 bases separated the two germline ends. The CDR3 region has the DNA TGCGCCAGCAGCCAAGAACAGGTTTACACAGATACGCAGTATTTT. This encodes CASSQEQVYTDTQYF.

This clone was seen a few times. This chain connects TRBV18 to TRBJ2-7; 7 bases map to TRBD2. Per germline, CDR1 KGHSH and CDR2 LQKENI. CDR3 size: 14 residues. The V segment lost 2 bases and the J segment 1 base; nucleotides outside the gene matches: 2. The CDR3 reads CASSPKRGSYEQYF. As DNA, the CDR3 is TGTGCCAGCTCACCAAAGCGGGGATCCTACGAGCAGTACTTC.

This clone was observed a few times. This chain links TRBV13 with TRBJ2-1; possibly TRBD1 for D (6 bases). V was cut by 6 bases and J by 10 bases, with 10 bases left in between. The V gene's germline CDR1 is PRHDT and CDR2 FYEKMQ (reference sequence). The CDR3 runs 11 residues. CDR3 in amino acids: CASSHREEQFF. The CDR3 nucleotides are TGTGCCAGCAGTCACAGGGAGGAGCAGTTCTTC.

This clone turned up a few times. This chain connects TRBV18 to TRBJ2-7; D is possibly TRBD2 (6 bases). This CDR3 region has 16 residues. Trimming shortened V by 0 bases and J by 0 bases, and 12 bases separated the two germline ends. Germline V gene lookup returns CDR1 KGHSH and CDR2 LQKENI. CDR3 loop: CASSPPSGRFSYEQYF. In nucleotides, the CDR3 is TGTGCCAGCTCACCACCGTCGGGGAGGTTCTCCTACGAGCAGTACTTC.

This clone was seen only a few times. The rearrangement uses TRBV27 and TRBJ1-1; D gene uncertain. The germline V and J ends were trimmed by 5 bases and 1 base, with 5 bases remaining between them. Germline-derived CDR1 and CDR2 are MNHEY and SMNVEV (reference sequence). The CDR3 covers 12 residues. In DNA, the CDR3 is TGTGCCAGCAGTACGGGGAACACTGAAGCTTTCTTT. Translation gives CASSTGNTEAFF.

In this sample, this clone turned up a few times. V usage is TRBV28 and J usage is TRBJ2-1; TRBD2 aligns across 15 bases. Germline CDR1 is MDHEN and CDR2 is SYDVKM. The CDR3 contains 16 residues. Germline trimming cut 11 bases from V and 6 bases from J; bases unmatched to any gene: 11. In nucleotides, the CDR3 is TGTGCCGGAAACTCGCCGGGACTAGCGGGAGGCAATGAGCAGTTCTTC. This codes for CAGNSPGLAGGNEQFF.

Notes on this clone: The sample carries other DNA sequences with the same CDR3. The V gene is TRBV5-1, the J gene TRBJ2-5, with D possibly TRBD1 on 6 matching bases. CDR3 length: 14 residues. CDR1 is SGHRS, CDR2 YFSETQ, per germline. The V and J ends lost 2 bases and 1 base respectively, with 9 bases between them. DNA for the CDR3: TGCGCCAGCAGCTTAGGGGGATTCCAAGAGACCCAGTACTTC. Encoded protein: CASSLGGFQETQYF.

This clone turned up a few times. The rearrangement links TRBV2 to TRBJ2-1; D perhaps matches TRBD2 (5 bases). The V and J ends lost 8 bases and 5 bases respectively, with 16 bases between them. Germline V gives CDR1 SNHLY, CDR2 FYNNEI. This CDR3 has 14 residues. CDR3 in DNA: TGTGCCAGCCCGAGGGTTAGTACACACAATGAGCAGTTCTTC. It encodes CASPRVSTHNEQFF.

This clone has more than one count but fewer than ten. CDR3 amino acids: CASSVRTTGVHEQYF. Here the CDR3 DNA reads TGTGCCAGCAGCGTCCGAACGACAGGGGTCCACGAGCAGTACTTC. The chain couples TRBV9 to TRBJ2-7, with 8 bases that match TRBD1. From germline, CDR1 is SGDLS and CDR2 YYNGEE. Germline trimming cut 2 bases from V and 5 bases from J; bases unmatched to any gene: 9. CDR3 size: 15 residues.

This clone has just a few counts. The CDR3 bases are TGTGCCAGCAGCGTAGTGGGGACTAGCGGGGGGGATGAGCAGTTCTTC. Its protein product is CASSVVGTSGGDEQFF. The rearrangement links TRBV9 to TRBJ2-1; TRBD2 aligns across 16 bases. V lost 0 bases and J lost 8; bases outside the gene matches: 2. The CDR3 loop spans 16 amino acids. Germline-derived CDR1 and CDR2 are SGDLS and YYNGEE.

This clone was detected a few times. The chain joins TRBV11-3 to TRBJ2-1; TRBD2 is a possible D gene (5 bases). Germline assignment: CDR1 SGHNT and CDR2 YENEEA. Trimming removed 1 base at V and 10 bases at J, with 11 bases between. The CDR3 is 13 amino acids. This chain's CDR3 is CASSLGEFREQFF. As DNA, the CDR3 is TGTGCCAGCAGCTTAGGGGAGTTTAGGGAGCAGTTCTTC.

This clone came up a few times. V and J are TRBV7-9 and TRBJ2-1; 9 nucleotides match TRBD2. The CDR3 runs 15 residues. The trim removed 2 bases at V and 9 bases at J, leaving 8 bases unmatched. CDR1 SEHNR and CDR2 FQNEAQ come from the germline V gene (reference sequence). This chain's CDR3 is CASSLRREGRSEQFF. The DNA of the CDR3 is TGTGCCAGCAGCTTACGGCGGGAGGGCCGTAGTGAGCAGTTCTTC.

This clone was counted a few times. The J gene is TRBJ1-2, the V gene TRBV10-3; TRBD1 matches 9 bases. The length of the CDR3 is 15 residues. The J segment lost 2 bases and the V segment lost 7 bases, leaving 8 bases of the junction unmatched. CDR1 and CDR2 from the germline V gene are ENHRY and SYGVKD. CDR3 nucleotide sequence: TGTGCCATCACCGACGGGACAGGGATAAACTATGGCTACACCTTC. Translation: CAITDGTGINYGYTF.

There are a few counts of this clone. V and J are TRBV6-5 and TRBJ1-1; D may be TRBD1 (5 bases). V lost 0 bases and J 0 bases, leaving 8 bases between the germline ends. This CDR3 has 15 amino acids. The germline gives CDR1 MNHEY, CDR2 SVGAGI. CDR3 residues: CASSYSGGMNTEAFF. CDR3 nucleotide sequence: TGTGCCAGCAGTTACTCGGGGGGTATGAACACTGAAGCTTTCTTT.

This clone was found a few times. The CDR3 sequence: CASRTGAGEQYF. The CDR3 DNA is TGTGCCAGCAGGACAGGGGCAGGGGAGCAGTACTTC. V usage is TRBV2 and J usage is TRBJ2-7; TRBD1 matches at 8 bases. The CDR3 extends over 12 amino acids. Looked up from germline, CDR1 is SNHLY and CDR2 is FYNNEI. V shed 6 bases, J shed 7 bases, and the junction held 5 bases outside the gene matches. The variable domain in full, with the rest retrieved from reference TRBV2 and TRBJ2-7, is EPEVTQTPSHQVTQMGQEVILRCVPISNHLYFYWYRQILGQKVEFLVSFYNNEISEKSEIFDDQFSVERPDGSNFTLKIRSTKLEDSAMYFCASRTGAGEQYFGPGTRLTVT.

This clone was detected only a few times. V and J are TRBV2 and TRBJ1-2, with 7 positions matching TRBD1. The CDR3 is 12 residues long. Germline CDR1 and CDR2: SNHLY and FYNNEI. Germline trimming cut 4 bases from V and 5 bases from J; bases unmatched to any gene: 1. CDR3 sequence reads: CASSATGYGYTF. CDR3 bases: TGTGCCAGCAGTGCGACAGGGTATGGCTACACCTTC.

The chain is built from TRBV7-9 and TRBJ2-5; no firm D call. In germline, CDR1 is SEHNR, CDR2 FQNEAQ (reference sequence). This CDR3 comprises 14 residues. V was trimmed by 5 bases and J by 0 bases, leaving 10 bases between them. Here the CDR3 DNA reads TGTGCCAGCAGCCCCCGCGGATACCAAGAGACCCAGTACTTC. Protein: CASSPRGYQETQYF.